These 20 T cell receptor beta chains originate from one sample sequenced in a study of metastatic and nonmetastatic thyroid tumors. TCRdb re-called the PCR reads via MiXCR. The sample shows fewer than 5,500 clones, 35% of them seen only once. Before thyroid surgery, none of the patients had received any treatment. The sample was adjacent normal tissue. Receptor source: a male donor with papillary thyroid cancer or a benign thyroid nodule (not recorded which). Some clones in this sample may be carry-over from other donors' samples.

Only a few counts were recorded for this clone. This chain joins TRBV27 and TRBJ1-4; 7 bases fit TRBD1. Trimming cost V 3 bases and J 10 bases; bases outside gene matches: 8. Germline loops: CDR1 MNHEY, CDR2 SMNVEV (reference sequence). This CDR3 spans 14 amino acids. CDR3 loop: CASSLWGTVGKLFF. In DNA, the CDR3 is TGTGCCAGCAGTTTGTGGGGGACAGTGGGAAAACTGTTTTTT.

The chain is built from TRBV5-1 and TRBJ2-7, with TRBD2 identical over 8 bases. This CDR3 has 14 amino acids. J gave up 4 bases and V 1 base, and 4 bases lay outside the gene matches. The germline CDR1 and CDR2 sequences are SGHRS and YFSETQ. This CDR3 is CASSLRGGVYEQYF. The CDR3 DNA follows: TGCGCCAGCAGCTTGCGGGGGGGAGTTTACGAGCAGTACTTC.

This clone appeared a single time. This CDR3 is CASSVPGQGHEQFF. The DNA of the CDR3 is TGTGCCAGCAGCGTACCAGGACAGGGGCATGAGCAGTTCTTC. The chain has TRBV9 and TRBJ2-1, with TRBD1 matching 9 bases. This CDR3 is built from 14 residues. With V trimmed by 1 base and J by 8 bases, 4 bases remained unmatched. The germline V gene has CDR1 SGDLS and CDR2 YYNGEE.

The chain carries TRBV5-1 and TRBJ2-3, with 7 nucleotides matching TRBD1. This CDR3 is built from 17 residues. The V gene end was trimmed by 0 bases and the J gene end by 0 bases; junction bases not matched to a gene: 7. Germline lookup yields CDR1 SGHRS and CDR2 YFSETQ. In nucleotides, the CDR3 is TGCGCCAGCAGCTTGGTACCGGGGACAGCTAGCACAGATACGCAGTATTTT. Protein: CASSLVPGTASTDTQYF.

This clone was found once. This chain uses TRBV29-1 with TRBJ2-1; D not resolved. The CDR3 is made up of 11 amino acids. Germline values: CDR1 SQVTM, CDR2 ANQGSEA. Trimming removed 0 bases from V and 3 bases from J, with 0 bases in between. The CDR3 region is CSVEDYNEQFF. CDR3 DNA sequence: TGCAGCGTTGAAGACTACAATGAGCAGTTCTTC.

Sample share makes this clone large. The rearrangement uses TRBV12-3 or TRBV12-4 and TRBJ2-4; D is possibly TRBD1 (6 bases). The ends were cut back, 3 bases at V and 6 bases at J, with 15 bases in the middle. CDR3 length: 15 residues. DNA of the CDR3: TGTGCCAGCAGTTTGCGACAGGACCCTTCAAACATTCAGTACTTC. The encoded protein is CASSLRQDPSNIQYF.

V gene TRBV6-2 or TRBV6-3 combines with J gene TRBJ2-5; 11 bases fit TRBD1. Trimming cost V 5 bases and J 4 bases; bases outside gene matches: 6. CDR3 length equals 15 residues. Germline values: CDR1 MNHEY, CDR2 SVGEGT. The CDR3 DNA reads as TGTGCCAGCAGTCCACCGGACAGGGGGCTAGAGACCCAGTACTTC. Translating it yields CASSPPDRGLETQYF.

V is TRBV4-1 and J is TRBJ2-7; D gene ambiguous. Germline values: CDR1 MGHRA, CDR2 YSYEKL. The V gene lost 1 base and the J gene lost 0 bases, with 10 bases spanning the gap. This CDR3 has 15 amino acids. The CDR3 protein is CASSQVSFSSYEQYF. The CDR3 bases are TGCGCCAGCAGCCAAGTGTCGTTTAGCTCCTACGAGCAGTACTTC.

The rearrangement uses TRBV6-1 and TRBJ2-7; TRBD2 matches 15 bases. V shed 10 bases and J 6 bases; nucleotides not matched to a gene: 16. This CDR3 is built from 17 residues. The germline CDR1 and CDR2 sequences are MNHNS and SASEGT. The CDR3 nucleotides read TGTGCCACAGCTTCCCTTACAGTGGGACTAGCGGGAGGCGAGCAGTACTTC. It encodes CATASLTVGLAGGEQYF.

The chain combines TRBV5-1 with TRBJ1-4, with D possibly matching TRBD1 (6 bases). Germline CDR1 reads SGHRS; CDR2 reads YFSETQ. The V end lost 4 bases, the J end lost 3 bases, and 10 bases lay between the germline ends. This CDR3 is 14 amino acids long. The CDR3, as DNA: TGCGCCAGCAGCCAGGGGTTCGCTAATGAAAAACTGTTTTTT. As protein: CASSQGFANEKLFF.

This rearrangement joins TRBV6-1 to TRBJ2-5; TRBD2 matches 10 bases. The CDR3 extends over 15 amino acids. Germline trimming cut 0 bases from V and 2 bases from J; bases unmatched to any gene: 0. CDR1 and CDR2 (germline): MNHNS, SASEGT. The CDR3 here is CASSEAAGGQETQYF. The CDR3 DNA reads TGTGCCAGCAGTGAAGCAGCGGGGGGGCAAGAGACCCAGTACTTC.

This chain connects TRBV11-2 to TRBJ1-1; no reliable D call. Trimming stripped 4 bases from V and 7 bases from J, with 22 bases between. From germline, CDR1 is SGHAT and CDR2 FQNNGV. CDR3 size: 16 residues. The CDR3 nucleotides read TGTGCCAGCAGCTCCGCAACCTCTGAGAGTCCCTATGAAGCTTTCTTT. Translated: CASSSATSESPYEAFF. Filled out from reference TRBV11-2 and TRBJ1-1, the complete variable domain reads EAGVAQSPRYKIIEKRQSVAFWCNPISGHATLYWYQQILGQGPKLLIQFQNNGVVDDSQLPKDRFSAERLKGVDSTLKIQPAKLEDSAVYLCASSSATSESPYEAFFGQGTRLTVV.

This clone occurred a few times. The chain joins TRBV6-1 to TRBJ2-7, with D uncertain. There are 14 residues in the CDR3. V lost 7 bases to trimming and J lost 6 bases, with 19 bases between them. In germline, CDR1 is MNHNS, CDR2 SASEGT. The chain's CDR3 is CASTSIGRQREQYF. The CDR3 DNA reads as TGTGCCAGCACCTCCATAGGACGGCAGCGCGAGCAGTACTTC.

J is TRBJ2-3 and V is TRBV7-3; tentatively, D is TRBD1 or TRBD2 (6 bases each). Trimming shortened V by 6 bases and J by 6 bases, and 16 bases separated the two germline ends. The CDR3 consists of 14 residues. Germline CDR1 and CDR2: SGHTA and FQGTGA. The CDR3 region has the DNA TGTGCCAGCAGTGACGGGGGAAGGGGGGATACGCAGTATTTT. Translation gives CASSDGGRGDTQYF.

This chain links TRBV5-1 with TRBJ1-2; no clear D. In germline, CDR1 is SGHRS, CDR2 YFSETQ. CDR3 length: 15 residues. Trimming took off 0 bases at V and 4 bases at J, with 13 bases between the two ends. DNA of the CDR3: TGCGCCAGCAGCTTGGCCCCGGCTACCTTCTATGGCTACACCTTC. This sequence encodes CASSLAPATFYGYTF.

This sequence joins TRBV19 and TRBJ1-2; D is unclear. Trimming removed 5 bases at V and 5 bases at J, with 9 bases between. Germline values: CDR1 LNHDA, CDR2 SQIVND (reference sequence). This CDR3 is built from 12 residues. CDR3 loop: CASSGGVYGYTF. In nucleotides, the CDR3 is TGTGCCAGTAGTGGCGGGGTGTATGGCTACACCTTC.

This clone occurred a few times. V usage is TRBV6-2 or TRBV6-3 and J usage is TRBJ1-6; 7 nucleotides line up with TRBD1. Trimming removed 5 bases from V and 9 bases from J; junction bases left unmatched: 10. CDR1 is MNHEY and CDR2 is SVGEGT in the germline V gene. The CDR3 length is 15 residues. This CDR3 reads CASSTRSGGFSPLHF. CDR3 nucleotides: TGTGCCAGCAGTACTCGGTCAGGGGGGTTTTCACCCCTCCACTTT.

V and J are TRBV12-3 or TRBV12-4 and TRBJ1-1; a weak D match, TRBD1 (6 bases). Trimming pared 5 bases from V and 9 bases from J, leaving 13 bases between. The CDR3 is 12 amino acids. The CDR3 nucleotides are TGTGCCAGCAGTCCGGGGGGCTTTCAAGCTTTCTTT. Its protein product is CASSPGGFQAFF.

V and J are TRBV18 and TRBJ1-5; D might be TRBD1 (6 bases). The germline CDR1 and CDR2 sequences are KGHSH and LQKENI. V was clipped by 6 bases and J by 8 bases, with 11 bases between them. The CDR3 is 12 residues long. CDR3 region: CASSQGREPQHF. The DNA for the CDR3 is TGTGCCAGCTCGCAGGGGCGCGAGCCCCAGCATTTT.

The chain has TRBV10-1 and TRBJ2-2; D is possibly TRBD1 or TRBD2 (5 bases each). The CDR3 contains 15 residues. V was cut by 4 bases and J by 7 bases, with 16 bases left in between. The germline V gene has CDR1 WNHNN and CDR2 SYGVQD (reference sequence). The CDR3 region has the DNA TGCGCCAGCAGTGTCCAGGGCGAGGGTTTCGGGGAGCTGTTTTTT. It codes for CASSVQGEGFGELFF.